This TCR beta chain was recorded in a study of T cells after yellow fever vaccination. Germline CDR1 is SGHRS and CDR2 is YFSETQ. The CDR3 loop spans 16 amino acids. Germline trimming cut 0 bases from V and 6 bases from J; bases unmatched to any gene: 7. TCRdb re-called the 5' RACE reads with MiXCR, one entry per CDR3 protein. The repertoire includes about 500,000 distinct CDR3 sequences, roughly a sixth of them detected once, and around 15% sits in the top ten. Findings of the study overall: A weaker secondary response peaked on day 5, the primary on day 15. Reappearance after the booster was seen for most primary-vaccination clones, at around 95% CD4 and 85% to 90% CD8. FACS-sorted repertoires might harbor abundant contaminating clonotypes from the bulk population.

This clonotype has only a few counts. The antigen is undetermined. This sequence joins TRBV5-1 and TRBJ2-1; the match to TRBD1 covers 9 bases. The sample was PBMCs, taken about 5 days after the first yellow fever vaccination. The source of this sequence is a man aged 18 to 30 who received the YFV17D yellow fever vaccine. The CDR3, as DNA: TGCGCCAGCAGCTTGGTAGGACAGGGGCTCCTCAATGAGCAGTTCTTC. It yields the protein CASSLVGQGLLNEQFF. Using reference TRBV5-1 and TRBJ2-1 for the parts outside the CDR3, the full variable domain is KAGVTQTPRYLIKTRGQQVTLSCSPISGHRSVSWYQQTPGQGLQFLFEYFSETQRNKGNFPGRFSGRQFSNSRSEMNVSTLELGDSALYLCASSLVGQGLLNEQFFGPGTRLTVL.